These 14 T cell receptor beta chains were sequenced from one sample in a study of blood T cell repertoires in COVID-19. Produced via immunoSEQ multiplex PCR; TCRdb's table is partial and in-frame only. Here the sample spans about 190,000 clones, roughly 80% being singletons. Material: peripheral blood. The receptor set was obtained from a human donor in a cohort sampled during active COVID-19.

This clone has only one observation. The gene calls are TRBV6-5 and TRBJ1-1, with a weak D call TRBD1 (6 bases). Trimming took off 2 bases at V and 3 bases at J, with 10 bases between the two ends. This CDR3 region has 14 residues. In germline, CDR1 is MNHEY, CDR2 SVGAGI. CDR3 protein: CASSYAGADTEAFF. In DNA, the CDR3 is TGTGCCAGCAGTTACGCAGGGGCGGACACTGAAGCTTTCTTT.

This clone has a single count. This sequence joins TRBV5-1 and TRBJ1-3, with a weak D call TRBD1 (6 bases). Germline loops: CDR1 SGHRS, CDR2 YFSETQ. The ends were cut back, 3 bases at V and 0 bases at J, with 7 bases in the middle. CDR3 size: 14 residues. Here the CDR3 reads CASSSGASGNTIYF. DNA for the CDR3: TGCGCCAGCAGCTCAGGGGCCTCTGGAAACACCATATATTTT.

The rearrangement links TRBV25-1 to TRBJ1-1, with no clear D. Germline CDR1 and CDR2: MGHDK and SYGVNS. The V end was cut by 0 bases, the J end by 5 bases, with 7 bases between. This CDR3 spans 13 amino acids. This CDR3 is CASSEYGVTEAFF. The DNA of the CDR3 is TGTGCCAGCAGTGAATACGGGGTTACTGAAGCTTTCTTT.

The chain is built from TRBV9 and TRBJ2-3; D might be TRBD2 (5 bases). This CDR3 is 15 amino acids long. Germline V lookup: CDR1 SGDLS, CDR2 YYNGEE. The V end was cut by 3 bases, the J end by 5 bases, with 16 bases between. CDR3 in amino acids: CASSAPWSGIDTQYF. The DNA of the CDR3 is TGTGCCAGCAGCGCCCCCTGGAGCGGTATAGATACGCAGTATTTT.

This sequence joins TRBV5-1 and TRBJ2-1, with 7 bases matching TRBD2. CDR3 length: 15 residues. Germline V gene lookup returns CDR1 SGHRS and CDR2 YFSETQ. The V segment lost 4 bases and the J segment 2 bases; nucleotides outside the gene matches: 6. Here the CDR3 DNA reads TGCGCCAGCAGCCAGGGAGGGGAGACCTACAATGAGCAGTTCTTC. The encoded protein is CASSQGGETYNEQFF.

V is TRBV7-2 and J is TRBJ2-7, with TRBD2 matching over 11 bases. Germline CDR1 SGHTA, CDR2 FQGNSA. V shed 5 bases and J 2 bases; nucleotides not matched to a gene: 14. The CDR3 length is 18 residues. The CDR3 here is CASSQRPTSGTRAYEQYF. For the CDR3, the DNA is TGTGCCAGCAGCCAGAGGCCGACTAGCGGGACCAGAGCCTACGAGCAGTACTTC. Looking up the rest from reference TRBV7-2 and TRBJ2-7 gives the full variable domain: GAGVSQSPSNKVTEKGKDVELRCDPISGHTALYWYRQSLGQGLEFLIYFQGNSAPDKSGLPSDRFSAERTGGSVSTLTIQRTQQEDSAVYLCASSQRPTSGTRAYEQYFGPGTRLTVT.

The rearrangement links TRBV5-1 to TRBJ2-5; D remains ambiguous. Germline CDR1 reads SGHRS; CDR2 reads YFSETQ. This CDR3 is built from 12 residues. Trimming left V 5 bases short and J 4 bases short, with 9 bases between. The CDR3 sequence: CASRRSRETQYF. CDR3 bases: TGCGCCAGCAGGCGGTCGCGAGAGACCCAGTACTTC.

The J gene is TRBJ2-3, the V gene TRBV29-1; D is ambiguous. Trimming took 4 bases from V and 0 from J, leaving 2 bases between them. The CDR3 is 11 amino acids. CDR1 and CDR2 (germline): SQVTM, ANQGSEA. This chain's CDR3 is CSVASTDTQYF. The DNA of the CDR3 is TGCAGCGTTGCGAGCACAGATACGCAGTATTTT.

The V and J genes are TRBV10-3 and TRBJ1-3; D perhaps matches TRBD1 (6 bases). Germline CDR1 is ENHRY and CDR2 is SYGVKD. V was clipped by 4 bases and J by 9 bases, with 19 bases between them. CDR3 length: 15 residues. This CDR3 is CAISAIGDTRSTIYF. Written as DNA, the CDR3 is TGTGCCATCAGTGCGATTGGGGACACCCGATCCACCATATATTTT.

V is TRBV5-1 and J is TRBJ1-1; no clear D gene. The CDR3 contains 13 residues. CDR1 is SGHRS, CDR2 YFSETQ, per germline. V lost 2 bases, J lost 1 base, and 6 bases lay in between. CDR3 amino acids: CASSFQSNTEAFF. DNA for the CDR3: TGCGCCAGCAGCTTTCAATCGAACACTGAAGCTTTCTTT.

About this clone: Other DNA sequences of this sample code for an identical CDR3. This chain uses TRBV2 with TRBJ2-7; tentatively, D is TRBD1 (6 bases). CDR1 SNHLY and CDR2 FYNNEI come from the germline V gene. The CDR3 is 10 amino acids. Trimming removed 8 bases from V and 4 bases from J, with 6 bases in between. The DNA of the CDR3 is TGTGCCAGCCAGGGGTACGAGCAGTACTTC. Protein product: CASQGYEQYF.

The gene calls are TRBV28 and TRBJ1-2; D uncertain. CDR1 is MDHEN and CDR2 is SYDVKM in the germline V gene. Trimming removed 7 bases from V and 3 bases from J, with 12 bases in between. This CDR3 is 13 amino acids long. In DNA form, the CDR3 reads TGTGCCAGCACCCTAGACGGTTACTATGGCTACACCTTC. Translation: CASTLDGYYGYTF.

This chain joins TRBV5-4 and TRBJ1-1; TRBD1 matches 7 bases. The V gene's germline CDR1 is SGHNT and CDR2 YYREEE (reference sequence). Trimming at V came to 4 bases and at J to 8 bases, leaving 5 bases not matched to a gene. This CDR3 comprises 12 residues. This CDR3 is CASSQMGQEAFF. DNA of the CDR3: TGTGCCAGCAGCCAGATGGGACAGGAAGCTTTCTTT.

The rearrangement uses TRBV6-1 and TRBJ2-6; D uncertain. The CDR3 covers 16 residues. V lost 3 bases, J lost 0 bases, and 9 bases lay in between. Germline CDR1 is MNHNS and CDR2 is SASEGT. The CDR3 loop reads CASSDVLRSGANVLTF. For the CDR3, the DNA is TGTGCCAGCAGTGACGTACTCCGCTCTGGGGCCAACGTCCTGACTTTC.